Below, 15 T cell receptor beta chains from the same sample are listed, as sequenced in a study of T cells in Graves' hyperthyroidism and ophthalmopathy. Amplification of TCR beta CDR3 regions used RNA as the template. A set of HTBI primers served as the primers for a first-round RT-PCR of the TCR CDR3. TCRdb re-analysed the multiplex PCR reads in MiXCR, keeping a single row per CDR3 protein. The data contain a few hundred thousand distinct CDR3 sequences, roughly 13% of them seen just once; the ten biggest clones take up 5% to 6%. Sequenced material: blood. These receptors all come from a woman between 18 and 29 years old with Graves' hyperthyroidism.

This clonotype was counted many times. The CDR3 loop is CASSLTRDSHEQYF. In DNA form, the CDR3 reads TGTGCCAGCAGCTTAACGAGGGACAGTCACGAGCAGTACTTC. This chain connects TRBV7-3 to TRBJ2-7, with TRBD1 matching over 7 bases. The V gene end was trimmed by 0 bases and the J gene end by 5 bases; junction bases not matched to a gene: 4. This CDR3 region has 14 residues. Germline V gene sequence: CDR1 SGHTA, CDR2 FQGTGA.

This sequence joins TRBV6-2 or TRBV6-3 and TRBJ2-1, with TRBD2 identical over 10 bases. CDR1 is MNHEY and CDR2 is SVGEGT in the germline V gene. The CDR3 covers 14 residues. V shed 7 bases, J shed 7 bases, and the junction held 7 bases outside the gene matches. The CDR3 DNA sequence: TGTGCCAGCACCGTAGCGGGAGGTCGGAATGAGCAGTTCTTC. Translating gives CASTVAGGRNEQFF.

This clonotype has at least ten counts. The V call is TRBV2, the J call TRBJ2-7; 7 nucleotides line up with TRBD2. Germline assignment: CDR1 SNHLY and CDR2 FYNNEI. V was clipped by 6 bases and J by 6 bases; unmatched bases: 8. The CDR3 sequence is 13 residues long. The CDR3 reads CASRNGLVREQYF. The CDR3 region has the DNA TGTGCCAGCAGGAACGGACTAGTCCGCGAGCAGTACTTC.

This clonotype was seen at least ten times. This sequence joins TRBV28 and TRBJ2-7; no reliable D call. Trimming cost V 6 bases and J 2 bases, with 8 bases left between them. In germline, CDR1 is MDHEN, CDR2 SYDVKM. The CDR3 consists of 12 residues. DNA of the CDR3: TGTGCCAGCAGCATCTGGACCTACGAGCAGTACTTC. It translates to CASSIWTYEQYF.

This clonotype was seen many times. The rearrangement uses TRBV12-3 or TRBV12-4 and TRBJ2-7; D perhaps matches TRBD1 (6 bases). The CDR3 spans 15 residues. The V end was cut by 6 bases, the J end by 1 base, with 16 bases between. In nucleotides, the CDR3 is TGTGCCAGCAGCACAACAGGGATCACGTCCTACGAGCAGTACTTC. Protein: CASSTTGITSYEQYF.

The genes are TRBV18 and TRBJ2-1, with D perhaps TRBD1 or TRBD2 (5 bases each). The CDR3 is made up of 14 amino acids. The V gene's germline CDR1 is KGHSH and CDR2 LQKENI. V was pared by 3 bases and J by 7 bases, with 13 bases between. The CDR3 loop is CASSPTAGANEQFF. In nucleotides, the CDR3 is TGTGCCAGCTCACCCACGGCCGGGGCAAATGAGCAGTTCTTC.

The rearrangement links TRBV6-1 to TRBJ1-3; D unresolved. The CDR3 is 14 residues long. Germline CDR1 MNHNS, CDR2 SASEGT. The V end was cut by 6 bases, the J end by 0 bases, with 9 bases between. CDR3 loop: CASSAEVSGNTIYF. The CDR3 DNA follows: TGTGCCAGCAGCGCAGAAGTCTCTGGAAACACCATATATTTT.

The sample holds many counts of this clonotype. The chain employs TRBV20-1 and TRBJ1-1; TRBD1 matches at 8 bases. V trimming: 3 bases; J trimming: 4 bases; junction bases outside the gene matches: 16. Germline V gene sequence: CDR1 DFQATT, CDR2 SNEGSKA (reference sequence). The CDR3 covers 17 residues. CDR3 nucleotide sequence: TGCAGTGCTAGCCTCCCGACAGGGGCAGCGCTTAGCACTGAAGCTTTCTTT. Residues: CSASLPTGAALSTEAFF.

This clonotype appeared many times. The CDR3 loop is CASSLARGGTYNEQFF. Here the CDR3 DNA reads TGCGCCAGCAGCTTGGCCCGGGGAGGAACCTACAATGAGCAGTTCTTC. J is TRBJ2-1 and V is TRBV5-1; a possible D gene is TRBD2 (6 bases). Germline V gives CDR1 SGHRS, CDR2 YFSETQ. The CDR3 length is 16 residues. V lost 0 bases to trimming and J lost 2 bases, with 12 bases between them.

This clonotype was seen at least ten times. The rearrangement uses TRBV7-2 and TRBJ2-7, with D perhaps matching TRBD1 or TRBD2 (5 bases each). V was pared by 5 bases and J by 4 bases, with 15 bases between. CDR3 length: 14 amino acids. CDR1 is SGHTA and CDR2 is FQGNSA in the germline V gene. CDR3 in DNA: TGTGCCAGCAGCCCCGCCGGGACCGGGTACGAGCAGTACTTC. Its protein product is CASSPAGTGYEQYF.

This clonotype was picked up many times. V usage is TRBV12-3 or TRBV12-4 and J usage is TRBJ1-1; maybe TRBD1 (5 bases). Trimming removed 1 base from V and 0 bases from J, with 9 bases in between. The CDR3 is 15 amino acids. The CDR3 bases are TGTGCCAGCAGTTTAGGGGGCGGGGTGAACACTGAAGCTTTCTTT. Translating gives CASSLGGGVNTEAFF.

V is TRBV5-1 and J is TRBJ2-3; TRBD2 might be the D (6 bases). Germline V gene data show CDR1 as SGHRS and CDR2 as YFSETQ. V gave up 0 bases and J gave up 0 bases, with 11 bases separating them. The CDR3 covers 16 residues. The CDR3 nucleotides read TGCGCCAGCAGCTTGGGCCCAAGCGGGAGCACAGATACGCAGTATTTT. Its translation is CASSLGPSGSTDTQYF.

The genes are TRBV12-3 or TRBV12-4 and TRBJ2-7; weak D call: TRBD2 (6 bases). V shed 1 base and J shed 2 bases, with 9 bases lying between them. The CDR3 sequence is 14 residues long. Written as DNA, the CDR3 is TGTGCCAGCAGTTTAGACGGGACTCCCTACGAGCAGTACTTC. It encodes CASSLDGTPYEQYF.

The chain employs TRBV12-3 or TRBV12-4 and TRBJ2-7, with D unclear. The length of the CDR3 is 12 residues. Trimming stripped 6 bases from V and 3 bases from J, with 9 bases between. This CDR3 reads CASSNSFYEQYF. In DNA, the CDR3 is TGTGCCAGCAGCAACTCCTTCTACGAGCAGTACTTC.

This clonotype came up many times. CDR3 protein: CSVLTSLQRSYEQYF. As DNA, the CDR3 is TGCAGCGTCCTTACTTCTTTACAAAGATCCTACGAGCAGTACTTC. The rearrangement links TRBV29-1 to TRBJ2-7; D is undetermined. Between the trimmed V and J ends, which lost 6 bases and 1 base, there was a span of 19 bases. The CDR3 sequence is 15 residues long. Germline CDR1 is SQVTM and CDR2 is ANQGSEA.